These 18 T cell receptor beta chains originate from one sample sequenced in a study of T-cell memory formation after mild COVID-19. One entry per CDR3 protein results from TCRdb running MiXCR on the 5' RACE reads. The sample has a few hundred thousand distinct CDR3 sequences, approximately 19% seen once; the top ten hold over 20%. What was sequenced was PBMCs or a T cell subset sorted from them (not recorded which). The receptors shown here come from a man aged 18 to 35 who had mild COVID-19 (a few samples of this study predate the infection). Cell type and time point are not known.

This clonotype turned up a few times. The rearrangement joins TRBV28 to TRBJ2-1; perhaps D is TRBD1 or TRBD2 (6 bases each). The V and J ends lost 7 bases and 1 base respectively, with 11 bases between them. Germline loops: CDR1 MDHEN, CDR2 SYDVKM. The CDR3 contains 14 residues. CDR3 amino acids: CASTEGGSYNEQFF. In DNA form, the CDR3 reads TGTGCCAGCACGGAAGGGGGGTCCTACAATGAGCAGTTCTTC.

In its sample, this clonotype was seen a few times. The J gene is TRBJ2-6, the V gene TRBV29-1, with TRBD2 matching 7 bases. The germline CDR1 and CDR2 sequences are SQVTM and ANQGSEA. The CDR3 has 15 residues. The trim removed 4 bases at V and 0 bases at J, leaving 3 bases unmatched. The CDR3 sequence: CSVGSGASGANVLTF. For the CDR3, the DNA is TGCAGCGTTGGGAGCGGGGCCTCTGGGGCCAACGTCCTGACTTTC.

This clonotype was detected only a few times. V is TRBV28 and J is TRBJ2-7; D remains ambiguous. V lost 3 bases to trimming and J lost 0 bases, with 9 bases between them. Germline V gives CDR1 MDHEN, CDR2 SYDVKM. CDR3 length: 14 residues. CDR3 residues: CASSFRLSSYEQYF. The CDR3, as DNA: TGTGCCAGCAGTTTTCGGCTCAGCTCCTACGAGCAGTACTTC.

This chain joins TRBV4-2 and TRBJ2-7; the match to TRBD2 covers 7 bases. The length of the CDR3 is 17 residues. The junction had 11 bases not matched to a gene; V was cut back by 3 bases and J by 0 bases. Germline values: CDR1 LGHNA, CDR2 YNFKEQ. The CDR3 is CASSQEMTSIPSYEQYF. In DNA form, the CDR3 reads TGTGCCAGCAGCCAGGAGATGACTAGCATCCCCTCCTACGAGCAGTACTTC.

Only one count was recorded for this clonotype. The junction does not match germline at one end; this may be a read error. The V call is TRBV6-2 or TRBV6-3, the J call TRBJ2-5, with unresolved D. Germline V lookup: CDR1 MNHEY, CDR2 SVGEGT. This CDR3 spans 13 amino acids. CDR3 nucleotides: TGTGCCAGCAGCTCCGGACGAATTGAGACACAGTACTTC. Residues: CASSSGRIETQYF.

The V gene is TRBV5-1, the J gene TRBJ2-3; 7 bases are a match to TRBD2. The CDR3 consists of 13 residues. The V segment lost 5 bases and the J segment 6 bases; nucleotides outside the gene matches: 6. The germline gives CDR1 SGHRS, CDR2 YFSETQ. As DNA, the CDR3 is TGCGCCAGCAGGGGTGCGGGGGTCGATACGCAGTATTTT. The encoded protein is CASRGAGVDTQYF.

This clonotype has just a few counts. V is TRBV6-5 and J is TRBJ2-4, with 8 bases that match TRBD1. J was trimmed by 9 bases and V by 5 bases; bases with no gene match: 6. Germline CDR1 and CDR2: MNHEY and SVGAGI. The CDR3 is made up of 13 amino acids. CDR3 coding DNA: TGTGCCAGCAGTACCCGGACAGGGAGCATTCAGTACTTC. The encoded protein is CASSTRTGSIQYF.

The CDR3 bases are TGTGCCAGCACCCGGACCGGGGAGCTGTTTTTT. Protein: CASTRTGELFF. The chain joins TRBV7-9 to TRBJ2-2; D is undetermined. Between the trimmed V and J ends, which lost 7 bases and 5 bases, there was a span of 5 bases. The CDR3 is made up of 11 amino acids. Germline values: CDR1 SEHNR, CDR2 FQNEAQ (reference sequence).

The CDR3 spells CASSIARQPQHF. In DNA form, the CDR3 reads TGTGCCAGTAGTATAGCACGGCAGCCCCAGCATTTT. The chain carries TRBV19 and TRBJ1-5, with D hard to call. The germline CDR1 and CDR2 sequences are LNHDA and SQIVND (reference sequence). The CDR3 has 12 residues. Deletions cut 1 base from V and 7 bases from J, with 5 bases between. Complete variable domain (other parts from reference TRBV19 and TRBJ1-5): DGGITQSPKYLFRKEGQNVTLSCEQNLNHDAMYWYRQDPGQGLRLIYYSQIVNDFQKGDIAEGYSVSREKKESFPLTVTSAQKNPTAFYLCASSIARQPQHFGDGTRLSIL.

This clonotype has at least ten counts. This CDR3 reads CASSLDLAKQETQYF. CDR3 nucleotide sequence: TGTGCCAGCAGCTTAGATCTCGCTAAGCAAGAGACCCAGTACTTC. This chain connects TRBV11-3 to TRBJ2-5; D uncertain. Germline V lookup: CDR1 SGHNT, CDR2 YENEEA. V was clipped by 0 bases and J by 2 bases, with 10 bases between them. This CDR3 has 15 amino acids.

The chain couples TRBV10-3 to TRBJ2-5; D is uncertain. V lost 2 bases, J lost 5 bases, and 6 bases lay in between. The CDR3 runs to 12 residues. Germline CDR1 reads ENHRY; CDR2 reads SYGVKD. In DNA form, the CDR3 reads TGTGCCATCAGTGAGGGATCGGAGACCCAGTACTTC. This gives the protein CAISEGSETQYF.

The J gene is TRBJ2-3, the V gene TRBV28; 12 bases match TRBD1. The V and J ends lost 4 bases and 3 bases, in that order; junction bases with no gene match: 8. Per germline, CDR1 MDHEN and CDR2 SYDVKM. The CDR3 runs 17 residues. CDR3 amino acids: CASSSGTGGRITDTQYF. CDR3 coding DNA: TGTGCCAGCAGTTCAGGGACAGGGGGCAGGATTACAGATACGCAGTATTTT.

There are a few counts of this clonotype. Here the CDR3 reads CATSDWPGGVSRESYNEQFF. CDR3 DNA: TGTGCCACCAGTGATTGGCCTGGGGGGGTTTCGCGTGAGTCCTACAATGAGCAGTTCTTC. The chain uses TRBV24-1 and TRBJ2-1; 7 bases fit TRBD2. The CDR3 runs 20 residues. Germline CDR1 reads KGHDR; CDR2 reads SFDVKD. V lost 2 bases and J lost 1; bases outside the gene matches: 16.

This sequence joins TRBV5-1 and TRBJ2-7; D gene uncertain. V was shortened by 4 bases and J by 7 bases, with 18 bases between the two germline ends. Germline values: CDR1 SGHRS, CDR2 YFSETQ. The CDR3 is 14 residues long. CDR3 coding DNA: TGCGCCAGCAGCAGAGGACCCACTGGGGAAGAGCAGTACGTC. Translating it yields CASSRGPTGEEQYV.

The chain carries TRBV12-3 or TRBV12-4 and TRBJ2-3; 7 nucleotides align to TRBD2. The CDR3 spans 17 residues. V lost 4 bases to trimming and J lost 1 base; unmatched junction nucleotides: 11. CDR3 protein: CASSWASRAGGTDTQYF. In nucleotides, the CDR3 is TGTGCCAGCAGTTGGGCTAGCCGGGCGGGGGGCACAGATACGCAGTATTTT.

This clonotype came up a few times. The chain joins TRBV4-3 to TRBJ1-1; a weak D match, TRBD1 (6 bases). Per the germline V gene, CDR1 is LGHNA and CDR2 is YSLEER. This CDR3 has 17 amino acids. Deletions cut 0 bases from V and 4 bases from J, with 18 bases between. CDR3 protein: CASSQDLLGQWSTEAFF. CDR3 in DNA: TGCGCCAGCAGCCAAGACTTACTAGGACAGTGGTCCACTGAAGCTTTCTTT.

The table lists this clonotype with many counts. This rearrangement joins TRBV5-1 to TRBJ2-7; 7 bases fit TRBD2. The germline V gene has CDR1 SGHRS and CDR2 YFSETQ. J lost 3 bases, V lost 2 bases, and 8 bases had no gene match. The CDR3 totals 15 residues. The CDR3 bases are TGCGCCAGCAGCTTTACGGGACTACGAAGCTACGAGCAGTACTTC. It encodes CASSFTGLRSYEQYF.

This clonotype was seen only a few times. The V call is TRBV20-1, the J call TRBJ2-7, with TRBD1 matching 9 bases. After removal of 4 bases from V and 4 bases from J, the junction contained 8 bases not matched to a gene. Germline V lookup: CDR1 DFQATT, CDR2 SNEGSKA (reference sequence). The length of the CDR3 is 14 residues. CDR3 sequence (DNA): TGCAGTGCTAATCCGGGACAGGGAGGATACGAGCAGTACTTC. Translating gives CSANPGQGGYEQYF.